A selection of T cell receptor beta chains follows, all from one sample in a study of identical twins. TCRdb used MiXCR to reprocess the 5' RACE reads, holding one entry per CDR3 protein. The sample includes nearly 200,000 distinct CDR3 sequences, more than 15% of them seen just once. The sample was also reused in another study, on T cells expressing NK-cell markers.

The sample taken for sequencing was CD8+ T cells sorted from blood. These receptors all come from a woman under 30 in good health. CDR3s include the opening cysteine and the closing phenylalanine or tryptophan. A D gene is named only where the DNA matches it firmly. Clone size is shown for a subset of rows, as once, few, many or a class of expanded clone.

15,TRBJ2-3,TRBV2,TRBD2,-,CASSSPTSLGDTQYF,TGTGCCAGCAGTTCTCCGACTAGCTTGGGAGATACGCAGTATTTT
14,TRBJ2-7,TRBV27,-,few,CASSWVDSSYEQYF,TGTGCCAGCAGTTGGGTCGACAGTTCCTACGAGCAGTACTTC
14,TRBJ1-5,TRBV7-9,-,few,CASSPSTGNQPQHF,TGTGCCAGCAGCCCATCGACAGGCAATCAGCCCCAGCATTTT
14,TRBJ2-1,TRBV27,-,-,CASSLLGAPNEQFF,TGTGCCAGCAGTTTATTAGGGGCCCCCAATGAGCAGTTCTTC
15,TRBJ2-1,TRBV18,TRBD2,few,CASSPRLAEYNEQFF,TGTGCCAGCTCACCCCGGCTAGCGGAATACAATGAGCAGTTCTTC
14,TRBJ2-7,TRBV12-3/TRBV12-4,-,many,CASRVRGGRYEQYF,TGTGCCAGCAGGGTAAGGGGGGGCCGCTACGAGCAGTACTTC
14,TRBJ2-5,TRBV7-9,TRBD2,-,CASTGGLAKQTQYF,TGTGCCAGCACCGGGGGACTAGCTAAGCAGACCCAGTACTTC
14,TRBJ2-1,TRBV12-3/TRBV12-4,-,-,CASRGTGAGNEQFF,TGTGCCAGCAGGGGTACGGGGGCAGGCAATGAGCAGTTCTTC
12,TRBJ2-2,TRBV27,-,few,CASSLWGGELFF,TGTGCCAGCAGTTTATGGGGCGGGGAGCTGTTTTTT
12,TRBJ2-7,TRBV6-5,-,few,CASLGLGYEQYF,TGTGCCAGTCTGGGACTCGGCTACGAGCAGTACTTC
17,TRBJ2-1,TRBV2,-,-,CASSQYRFTISYNEQFF,TGTGCCAGCAGTCAATACCGGTTTACTATCTCCTACAATGAGCAGTTCTTC
15,TRBJ2-2,TRBV6-2/TRBV6-3,TRBD2,few,CASRTGTKNTGELFF,TGTGCCAGCAGAACCGGGACTAAAAACACCGGGGAGCTGTTTTTT
16,TRBJ2-5,TRBV3-1,TRBD2,-,CASSALTSGMGRTQYF,TGTGCCAGCAGCGCTCTTACTAGCGGGATGGGGAGGACCCAGTACTTC
18,TRBJ2-5,TRBV3-1,TRBD2,-,CASSLDRGGGTLQETQYF,TGTGCCAGCAGCCTCGATAGGGGCGGGGGGACCCTCCAAGAGACCCAGTACTTC
16,TRBJ2-1,TRBV6-5,TRBD2,once,CASSTRLAGGFDEQFF,TGTGCCAGCAGTACCCGACTAGCGGGGGGGTTCGATGAGCAGTTCTTC
16,TRBJ2-1,TRBV20-1,TRBD2,few,CSADHPLAGGRDEQFF,TGCAGTGCTGACCATCCCCTTGCGGGAGGGCGGGATGAGCAGTTCTTC
13,TRBJ2-3,TRBV5-6,-,-,CASSVGTPDTQYF,TGTGCCAGCAGCGTCGGGACTCCAGATACGCAGTATTTT
13,TRBJ2-7,TRBV7-9,-,-,CASSLQGYREQYF,TGTGCCAGCAGCTTACAGGGGTATCGCGAGCAGTACTTC
16,TRBJ1-1,TRBV6-5,-,-,CASSYYGLQARAEAFF,TGTGCCAGCAGCTACTACGGACTGCAAGCTAGGGCTGAAGCTTTCTTT
12,TRBJ1-1,TRBV13,-,few,CASSRGGAEAFF,TGTGCCAGCAGCCGAGGGGGTGCTGAAGCTTTCTTT
15,TRBJ2-7,TRBV5-1,-,many,CASSLDGGQLYEQYF,TGCGCCAGCAGCTTGGACGGCGGACAGCTATACGAGCAGTACTTC
15,TRBJ2-2,TRBV9,-,few,CASSPAPGETGELFF,TGTGCCAGCAGCCCCGCCCCCGGGGAGACCGGGGAGCTGTTTTTT
13,TRBJ2-7,TRBV27,-,-,CASSLAGTNEQYF,TGTGCCAGCAGTTTGGCGGGGACCAACGAGCAGTACTTC
14,TRBJ2-1,TRBV6-1,-,few,CASKVGAAYNEQFF,TGTGCCAGCAAGGTCGGTGCAGCCTACAATGAGCAGTTCTTC
11,TRBJ1-4,TRBV12-3/TRBV12-4,-,-,CASSLSGKLFF,TGTGCCAGCAGTTTATCGGGGAAACTGTTTTTT